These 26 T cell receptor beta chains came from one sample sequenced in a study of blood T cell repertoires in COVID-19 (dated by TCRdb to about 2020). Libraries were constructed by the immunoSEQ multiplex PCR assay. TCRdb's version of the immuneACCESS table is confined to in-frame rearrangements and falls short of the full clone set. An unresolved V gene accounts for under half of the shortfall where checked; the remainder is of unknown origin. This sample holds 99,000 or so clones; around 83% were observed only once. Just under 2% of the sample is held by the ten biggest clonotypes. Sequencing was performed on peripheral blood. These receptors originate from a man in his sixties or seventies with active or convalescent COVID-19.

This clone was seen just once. The CDR3 region is CASSTGTTYNEQFF. The CDR3, as DNA: TGCGCCAGCAGCACCGGGACAACCTACAATGAGCAGTTCTTC. The chain joins TRBV5-1 to TRBJ2-1; possible D gene TRBD1, 6 bases. The germline V gene encodes CDR1 SGHRS and CDR2 YFSETQ. The CDR3 runs 14 residues. V was shortened by 4 bases and J by 2 bases, with 10 bases between the two germline ends.

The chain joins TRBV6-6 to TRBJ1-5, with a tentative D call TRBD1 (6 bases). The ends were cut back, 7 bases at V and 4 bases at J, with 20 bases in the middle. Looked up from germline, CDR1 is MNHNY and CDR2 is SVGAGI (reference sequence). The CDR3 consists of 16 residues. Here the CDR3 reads CASTDPRGTKNQPQHF. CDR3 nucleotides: TGTGCCAGCACCGATCCTAGGGGGACTAAGAATCAGCCCCAGCATTTT.

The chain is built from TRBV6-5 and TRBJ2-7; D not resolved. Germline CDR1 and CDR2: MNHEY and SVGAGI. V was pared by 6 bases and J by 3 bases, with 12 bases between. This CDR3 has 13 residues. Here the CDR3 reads CASSPIAVYEQYF. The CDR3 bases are TGTGCCAGCAGCCCCATCGCAGTCTACGAGCAGTACTTC.

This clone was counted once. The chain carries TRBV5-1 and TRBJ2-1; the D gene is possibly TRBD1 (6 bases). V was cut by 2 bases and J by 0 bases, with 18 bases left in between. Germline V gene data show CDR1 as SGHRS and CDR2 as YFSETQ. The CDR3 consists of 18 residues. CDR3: CASSFNRVFPRSYNEQFF. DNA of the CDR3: TGCGCCAGCAGCTTCAACAGGGTATTCCCCCGCTCCTACAATGAGCAGTTCTTC.

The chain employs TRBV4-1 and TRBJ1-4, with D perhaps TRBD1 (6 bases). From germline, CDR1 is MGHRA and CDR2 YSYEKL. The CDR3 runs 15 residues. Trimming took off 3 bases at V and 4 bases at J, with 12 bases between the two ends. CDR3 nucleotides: TGCGCCAGCAGCCAGACAGGTTGGGGTAATGAAAAACTGTTTTTT. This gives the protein CASSQTGWGNEKLFF.

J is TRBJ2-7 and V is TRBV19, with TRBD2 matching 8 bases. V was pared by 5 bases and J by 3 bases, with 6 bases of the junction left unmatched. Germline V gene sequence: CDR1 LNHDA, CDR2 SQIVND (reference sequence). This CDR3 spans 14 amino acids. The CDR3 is CASSSRLANYEQYF. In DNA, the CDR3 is TGTGCCAGTAGTTCAAGACTAGCGAACTACGAGCAGTACTTC.

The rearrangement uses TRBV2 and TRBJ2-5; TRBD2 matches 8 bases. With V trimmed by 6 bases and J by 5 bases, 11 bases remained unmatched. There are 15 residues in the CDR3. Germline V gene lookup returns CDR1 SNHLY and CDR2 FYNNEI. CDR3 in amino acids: CASSQRGGPGETQYF. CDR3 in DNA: TGTGCCAGCAGCCAACGCGGGGGGCCTGGGGAGACCCAGTACTTC.

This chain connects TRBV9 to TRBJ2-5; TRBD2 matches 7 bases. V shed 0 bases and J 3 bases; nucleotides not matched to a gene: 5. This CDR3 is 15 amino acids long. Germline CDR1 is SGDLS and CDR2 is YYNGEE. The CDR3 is CASSVAGGEKETQYF. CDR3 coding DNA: TGTGCCAGCAGCGTAGCGGGGGGTGAGAAAGAGACCCAGTACTTC. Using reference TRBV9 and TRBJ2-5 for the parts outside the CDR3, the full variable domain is DSGVTQTPKHLITATGQRVTLRCSPRSGDLSVYWYQQSLDQGLQFLIQYYNGEERAKGNILERFSAQQFPDLHSELNLSSLELGDSALYFCASSVAGGEKETQYFGPGTRLLVL.

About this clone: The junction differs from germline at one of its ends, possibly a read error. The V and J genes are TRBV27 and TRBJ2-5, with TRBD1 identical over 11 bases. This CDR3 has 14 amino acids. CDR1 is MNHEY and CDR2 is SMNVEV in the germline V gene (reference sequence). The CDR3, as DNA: TGTGCCAGCAGCCTCGGGACAGGGGGAGAGGCCCAGTACTTC. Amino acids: CASSLGTGGEAQYF.

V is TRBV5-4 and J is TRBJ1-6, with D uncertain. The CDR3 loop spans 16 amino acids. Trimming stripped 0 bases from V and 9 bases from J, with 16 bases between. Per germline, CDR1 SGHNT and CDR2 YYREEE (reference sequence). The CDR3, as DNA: TGTGCCAGCAGCTTGGGAGATCTCACTCGAGGTTCACCCCTCCACTTT. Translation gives CASSLGDLTRGSPLHF. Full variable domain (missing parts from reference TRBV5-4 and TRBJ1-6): ETGVTQSPTHLIKTRGQQVTLRCSSQSGHNTVSWYQQALGQGPQFIFQYYREEENGRGNFPPRFSGLQFPNYSSELNVNALELDDSALYLCASSLGDLTRGSPLHFGNGTRLTVT.

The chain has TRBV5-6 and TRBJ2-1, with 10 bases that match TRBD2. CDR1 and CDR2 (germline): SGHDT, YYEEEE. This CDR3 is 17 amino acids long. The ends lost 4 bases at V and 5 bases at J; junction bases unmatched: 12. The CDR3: CASSPLFQRGGDNEQFF. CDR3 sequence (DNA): TGTGCCAGCAGCCCCCTTTTTCAGCGGGGGGGGGACAATGAGCAGTTCTTC. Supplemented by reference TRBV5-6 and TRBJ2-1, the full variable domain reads DAGVTQSPTHLIKTRGQQVTLRCSPKSGHDTVSWYQQALGQGPQFIFQYYEEEERQRGNFPDRFSGHQFPNYSSELNVNALLLGDSALYLCASSPLFQRGGDNEQFFGPGTRLTVL.

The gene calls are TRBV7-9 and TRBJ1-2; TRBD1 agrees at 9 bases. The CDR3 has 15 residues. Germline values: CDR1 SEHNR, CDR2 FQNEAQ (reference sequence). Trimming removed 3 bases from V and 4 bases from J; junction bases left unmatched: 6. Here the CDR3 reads CASSLWDRVSYGYTF. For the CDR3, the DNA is TGTGCCAGCAGCTTGTGGGACAGGGTATCCTATGGCTACACCTTC.

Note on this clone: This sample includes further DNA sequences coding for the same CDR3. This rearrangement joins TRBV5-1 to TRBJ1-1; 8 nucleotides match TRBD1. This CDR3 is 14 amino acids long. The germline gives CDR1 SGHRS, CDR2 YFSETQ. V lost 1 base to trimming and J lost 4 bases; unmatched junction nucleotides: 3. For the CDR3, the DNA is TGCGCCAGCAGCTTGCAAACAGGGGGCACTGAAGCTTTCTTT. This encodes CASSLQTGGTEAFF. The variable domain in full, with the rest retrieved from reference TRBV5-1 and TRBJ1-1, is KAGVTQTPRYLIKTRGQQVTLSCSPISGHRSVSWYQQTPGQGLQFLFEYFSETQRNKGNFPGRFSGRQFSNSRSEMNVSTLELGDSALYLCASSLQTGGTEAFFGQGTRLTVV.

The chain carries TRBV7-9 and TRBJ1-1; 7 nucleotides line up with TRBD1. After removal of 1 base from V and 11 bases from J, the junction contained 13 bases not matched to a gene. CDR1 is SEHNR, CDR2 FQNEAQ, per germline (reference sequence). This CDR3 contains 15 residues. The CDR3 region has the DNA TGTGCCAGCAGCTTAGACGACAGGGCCATAACTTCGGCTTTCTTT. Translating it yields CASSLDDRAITSAFF.

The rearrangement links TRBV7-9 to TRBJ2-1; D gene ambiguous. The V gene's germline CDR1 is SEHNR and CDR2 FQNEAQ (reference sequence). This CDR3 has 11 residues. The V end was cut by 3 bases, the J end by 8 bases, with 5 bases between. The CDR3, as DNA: TGTGCCAGCAGCTTTTATGATGAGCAGTTCTTC. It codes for CASSFYDEQFF.

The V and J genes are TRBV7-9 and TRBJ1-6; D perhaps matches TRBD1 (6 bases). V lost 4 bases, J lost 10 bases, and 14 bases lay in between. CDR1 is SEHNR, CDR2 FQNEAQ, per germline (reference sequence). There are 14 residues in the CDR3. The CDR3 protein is CASSSQGSESPLHF. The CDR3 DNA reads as TGTGCCAGCAGCTCACAGGGTTCAGAATCACCCCTCCACTTT.

The CDR3 loop is CAWGPYSYEQYF. In nucleotides, the CDR3 is TGTGCCTGGGGACCGTACTCCTACGAGCAGTACTTC. This chain links TRBV30 with TRBJ2-7; D is uncertain. This CDR3 is 12 amino acids long. Looked up from germline, CDR1 is GTSNPN and CDR2 is SVGIG (reference sequence). Trimming stripped 5 bases from V and 0 bases from J, with 8 bases between.

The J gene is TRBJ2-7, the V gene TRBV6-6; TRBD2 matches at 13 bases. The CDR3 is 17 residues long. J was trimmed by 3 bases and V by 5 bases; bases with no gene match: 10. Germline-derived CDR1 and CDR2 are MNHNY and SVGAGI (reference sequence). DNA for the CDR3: TGTGCCAGCAGTCGACTAGCGGGGGGCCCCGGAATCTACGAGCAGTACTTC. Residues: CASSRLAGGPGIYEQYF.

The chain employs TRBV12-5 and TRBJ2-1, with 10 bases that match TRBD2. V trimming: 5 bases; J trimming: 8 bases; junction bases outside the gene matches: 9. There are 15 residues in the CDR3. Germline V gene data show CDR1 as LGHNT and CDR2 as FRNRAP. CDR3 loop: CASGSSGGAVYEQFF. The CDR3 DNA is TGTGCTAGTGGTAGCAGCGGGGGGGCAGTCTATGAGCAGTTCTTC.

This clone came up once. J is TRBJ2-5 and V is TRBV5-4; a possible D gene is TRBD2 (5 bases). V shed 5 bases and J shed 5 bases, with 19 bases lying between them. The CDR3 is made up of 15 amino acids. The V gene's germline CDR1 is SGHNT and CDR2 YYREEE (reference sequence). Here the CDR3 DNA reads TGTGCCAGCAGTCGTACCGGGGAGCCCCAGGAGACCCAGTACTTC. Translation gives CASSRTGEPQETQYF. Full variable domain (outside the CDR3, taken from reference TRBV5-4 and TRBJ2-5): ETGVTQSPTHLIKTRGQQVTLRCSSQSGHNTVSWYQQALGQGPQFIFQYYREEENGRGNFPPRFSGLQFPNYSSELNVNALELDDSALYLCASSRTGEPQETQYFGPGTRLLVL.

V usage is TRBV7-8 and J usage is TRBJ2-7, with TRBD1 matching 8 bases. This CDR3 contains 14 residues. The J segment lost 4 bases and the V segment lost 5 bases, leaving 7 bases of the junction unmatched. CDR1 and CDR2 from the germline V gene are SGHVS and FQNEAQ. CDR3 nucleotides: TGTGCCAGCAGCAGCAGACAGGGGAGTTACGAGCAGTACTTC. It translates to CASSSRQGSYEQYF.

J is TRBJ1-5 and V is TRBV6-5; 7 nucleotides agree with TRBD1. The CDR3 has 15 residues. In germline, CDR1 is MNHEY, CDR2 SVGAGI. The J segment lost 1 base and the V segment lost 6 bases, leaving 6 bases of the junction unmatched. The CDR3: CASSTGQASNQPQHF. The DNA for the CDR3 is TGTGCCAGCAGCACTGGACAGGCGAGCAATCAGCCCCAGCATTTT.

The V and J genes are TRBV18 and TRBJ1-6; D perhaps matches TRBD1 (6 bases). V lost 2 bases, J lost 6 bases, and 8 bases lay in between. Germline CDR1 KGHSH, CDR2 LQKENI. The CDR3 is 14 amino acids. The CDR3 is CASSPTGSNSPLHF. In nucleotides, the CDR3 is TGTGCCAGCTCACCAACAGGGAGTAATTCACCCCTCCACTTT. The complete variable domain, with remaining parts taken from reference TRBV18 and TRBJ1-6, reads NAGVMQNPRHLVRRRGQEARLRCSPMKGHSHVYWYRQLPEEGLKFMVYLQKENIIDESGMPKERFSAEFPKEGPSILRIQQVVRGDSAAYFCASSPTGSNSPLHFGNGTRLTVT.

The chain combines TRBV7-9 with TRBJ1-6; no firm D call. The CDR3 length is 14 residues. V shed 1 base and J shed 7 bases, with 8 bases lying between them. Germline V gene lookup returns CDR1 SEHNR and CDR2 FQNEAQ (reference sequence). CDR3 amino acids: CASSLVAVNSPLHF. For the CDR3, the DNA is TGTGCCAGCAGCTTAGTGGCAGTAAATTCACCCCTCCACTTT.

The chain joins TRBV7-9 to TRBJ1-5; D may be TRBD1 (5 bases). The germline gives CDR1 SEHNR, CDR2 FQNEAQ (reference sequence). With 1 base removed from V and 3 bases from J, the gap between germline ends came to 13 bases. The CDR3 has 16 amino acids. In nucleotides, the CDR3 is TGTGCCAGCAGCTTAGTGATGGGGGGGGACAATCAGCCCCAGCATTTT. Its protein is CASSLVMGGDNQPQHF. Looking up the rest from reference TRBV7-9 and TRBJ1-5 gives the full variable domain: DTGVSQNPRHKITKRGQNVTFRCDPISEHNRLYWYRQTLGQGPEFLTYFQNEAQLEKSRLLSDRFSAERPKGSFSTLEIQRTEQGDSAMYLCASSLVMGGDNQPQHFGDGTRLSIL.

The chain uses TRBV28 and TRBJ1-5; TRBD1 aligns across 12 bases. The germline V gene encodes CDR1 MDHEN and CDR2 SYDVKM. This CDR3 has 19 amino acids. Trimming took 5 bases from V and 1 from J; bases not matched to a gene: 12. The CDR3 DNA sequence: TGTGCCAGCAGTCCGACCCCCGGGACAGGGGGCGTCAGCAATCAGCCCCAGCATTTT. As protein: CASSPTPGTGGVSNQPQHF.